The text below deals with one T cell receptor beta chain. The data were obtained in a study of shared clonotypes between healthy human individuals. Naive CD8 populations comprised CD45RO-negative cells positively selected for CCR7, excluding terminally differentiated effector memory CD45RA+ cells. CDR1 and CDR2 from the germline V gene are SGHNT and YYREEE (reference sequence). Trimming took off 0 bases at V and 2 bases at J, with 9 bases between the two ends. The CDR3 loop spans 14 amino acids. Repertoires were generated with immunoSEQ multiplex PCR, while TCRdb's copy carries only in-frame clones and drops some. The sample includes around 2,000,000 clones, around 96% of them seen just once.

The receptor was isolated from a man younger than 35 in good health. This chain joins TRBV5-4 and TRBJ2-7; possibly TRBD2 for D (7 bases). Material for sequencing was naive CD8+ T cells sorted from blood. In DNA, the CDR3 is TGTGCCAGCAGCTTGGAGGGGGGGCCCTACGAGCAGTACTTC. Translating gives CASSLEGGPYEQYF.